The source of this TCR beta chain is a study of blood T cell repertoires in COVID-19 (dated by TCRdb to 2018 to 2021). The study in broad terms: Samples covering the acute and convalescent phases of COVID-19 were provided by collaborators in the United States, Italy and Spain. Where available, HLA class I and class II types were obtained from metadata supplied by the sample provider rather than from assay-based typing. Samples came from the ongoing ImmuneRACE study (first 160 participants) plus 1,254 subjects from 6 global collaborators. Nearly every sample came with metadata listing a de-identified subject ID, COVID-19 status, age in years and sex. The repertoires were made available in a free public database intended to serve as a resource for research on the immune response to SARS-CoV-2. The material from the prospective study consisted of cDNA or gDNA derived from T cells, B-cell-depleted T cells, or PBMCs. The dataset comprised deeply sampled blood TCRbeta repertoires from subjects exposed to, actively infected with, or recovered from COVID-19.

With regard to this clone: Its antigen target is currently unknown. It has no much larger one-base neighbor in the sample; base qualities were not kept.

TCRbeta CDR3 regions were amplified from genomic DNA by means of the immunoSEQ Assay, a bias-controlled multiplex PCR. The study's processing was this. Within the assay, amplification of reference gene primers was used to estimate how many nucleated cells each sample contained. To quantify the absolute abundance of each unique TCRbeta CDR3 rearrangement, sequence reads were collapsed and filtered. Productive Simpson clonality was computed per sample as the square root of Simpson's diversity index over productive rearrangements. What TCRdb holds here is the immuneACCESS table cut down to in-frame rearrangements. Part of the clones is not present; checked against another copy, under half of the missing clones reflect an unresolved V gene, and the others are unexplained. For V, J and clone size, that table is used; D and trimming come from the DNA. Present in this sample are about 250,000 clones, approximately 88% of which were seen just once. The ten largest clones capture around 6.6% of the sample.

In Seattle, one collaborating source enrolled patients while the infection was active and tracked those patients longitudinally over the course of disease. Collaborating institutions collected whole blood in K2EDTA tubes following their own protocols. Collaborator samples were shipped for TCRbeta analysis as frozen whole blood, isolated PBMCs, or DNA extracted from either sample type. Overall study outcomes, separate from this receptor: How much clinical and demographic metadata was included differed by source and by participant, and the metadata was provided uncurated.

From a lookup of the germline V gene (reference sequence), CDR1 and CDR2 are PRHDT and FYEKMQ. The germline ends are 10 bases apart after V is trimmed by 5 bases and J by 0 bases. Spanning cysteine to phenylalanine, the CDR3 consists of 14 amino acids. Here the CDR3 DNA is all that survives: 42 bases in frame from base 1. Specimen: peripheral blood. This receptor was obtained from a woman between 25 and 40 years old with COVID-19, enrolled during active disease. The V and J segments used are TRBV13 and TRBJ2-5; the D gene is perhaps TRBD1, on 6 matching bases. DNA sequence: TGTGCCAGCAGCCTTCGACAGGACCAAGAGACCCAGTACTTC. The translation is CASSLRQDQETQYF.